Below, 14 T cell receptor beta chains from the same sample are listed, as sequenced in a study of blood T cell repertoires in COVID-19. Assay: immunoSEQ multiplex PCR; the TCRdb copy retains only in-frame clones and omits some. The table has more than 60,000 clones, around four fifths seen once; the top ten hold roughly 39%. Sequenced sample: peripheral blood. The receptors were sampled from a human donor in a cohort sampled during active COVID-19.

The chain carries TRBV19 and TRBJ2-7; maybe TRBD1 (6 bases). This CDR3 has 14 residues. Trimming stripped 3 bases from V and 7 bases from J, with 16 bases between. Germline-derived CDR1 and CDR2 are LNHDA and SQIVND (reference sequence). In nucleotides, the CDR3 is TGTGCCAGTAGTATTGGACAGTGGGACGGGGAGCAGTACTTC. Translation: CASSIGQWDGEQYF.

The rearrangement links TRBV2 to TRBJ1-1; D might be TRBD1 (6 bases). V was pared by 9 bases and J by 2 bases, with 13 bases between. Per germline, CDR1 SNHLY and CDR2 FYNNEI. This CDR3 contains 13 residues. DNA of the CDR3: TGTGCCAGTGAATGGACAGCAAACACTGAAGCTTTCTTT. It is translated as CASEWTANTEAFF.

With respect to this clone: The conserved phenylalanine or tryptophan normally closing the CDR3 is absent here, so this likely arose from a read error. The chain carries TRBV11-2 and TRBJ1-1, with D unclear. Per the germline V gene, CDR1 is SGHAT and CDR2 is FQNNGV. The ends were cut back, 5 bases at V and 1 base at J, with 11 bases in the middle. The CDR3 length is 14 residues. Here the CDR3 reads CASSLTDGNTEAFL. The CDR3 coding sequence is TGTGCCAGCAGCCTCACAGACGGGAACACTGAAGCTTTCCTT.

The chain joins TRBV7-8 to TRBJ1-2, with 9 bases fitting TRBD1. The junction had 3 bases not matched to a gene; V was cut back by 5 bases and J by 2 bases. The CDR3 sequence is 14 residues long. Germline-derived CDR1 and CDR2 are SGHVS and FQNEAQ. The DNA for the CDR3 is TGTGCCAGCAGCGCCGGACAGGGGAACTATGGCTACACCTTC. Translated, it gives CASSAGQGNYGYTF.

This chain joins TRBV11-2 and TRBJ2-3; the match to TRBD2 covers 13 bases. The V segment lost 3 bases and the J segment 7 bases; nucleotides outside the gene matches: 7. CDR3 length equals 16 residues. Germline CDR1 reads SGHAT; CDR2 reads FQNNGV. Here the CDR3 reads CASSLTSGRSVHTQYF. DNA of the CDR3: TGTGCCAGCAGCTTGACTAGCGGGAGGTCCGTGCATACGCAGTATTTT.

Concerning this clone: An end of the junction does not agree with germline; a read error may underlie this. The CDR3 loop reads CTSSQVISRDVDTEAFF. CDR3 nucleotides: TGTACCAGCAGCCAAGTTATCTCTAGAGACGTAGACACTGAAGCTTTCTTT. This chain connects TRBV4-2 to TRBJ1-1, with D hard to call. The CDR3 covers 17 residues. CDR1 is LGHNA and CDR2 is YNFKEQ in the germline V gene.

J is TRBJ2-5 and V is TRBV13; the D gene is possibly TRBD2 (5 bases). V was trimmed by 4 bases and J by 2 bases, leaving 11 bases between them. This CDR3 comprises 14 residues. In germline, CDR1 is PRHDT, CDR2 FYEKMQ (reference sequence). CDR3 amino acids: CASSSSGEQETQYF. For the CDR3, the DNA is TGTGCCAGCAGCTCCAGCGGTGAACAAGAGACCCAGTACTTC.

The rearrangement uses TRBV5-5 and TRBJ1-6; D might be TRBD1 (5 bases). The V end lost 0 bases, the J end lost 9 bases, and 10 bases lay between the germline ends. CDR3 length: 14 residues. Germline loops: CDR1 SGHKS, CDR2 YYEKEE (reference sequence). CDR3 loop: CASSLGRVGSPLHF. CDR3 sequence (DNA): TGTGCCAGCAGCTTGGGCAGGGTTGGTTCACCCCTCCACTTT.

The CDR3 is CASSPDSAMSYEQYF. The CDR3 bases are TGTGCCAGCAGCCCAGACTCGGCCATGTCCTACGAGCAGTACTTC. The chain recombines TRBV9 with TRBJ2-7, with unresolved D. The V gene lost 4 bases and the J gene lost 1 base, with 15 bases spanning the gap. There are 15 residues in the CDR3. In germline, CDR1 is SGDLS, CDR2 YYNGEE.

This clone was detected only once. This chain uses TRBV27 with TRBJ1-6; D remains unclear. Germline V gene lookup returns CDR1 MNHEY and CDR2 SMNVEV (reference sequence). V lost 5 bases to trimming and J lost 1 base, with 9 bases between them. CDR3 length: 15 residues. CDR3 in DNA: TGTGCCAGCAGTCCCACGGGTTCCTATAATTCACCCCTCCACTTT. It yields the protein CASSPTGSYNSPLHF.

The J gene is TRBJ1-2, the V gene TRBV30, with D perhaps TRBD1 (5 bases). V lost 3 bases and J 6 bases, leaving 11 bases between the germline ends. Germline values: CDR1 GTSNPN, CDR2 SVGIG (reference sequence). The CDR3 contains 12 residues. CDR3 region: CAWSNQGDGYTF. DNA of the CDR3: TGTGCCTGGAGCAACCAGGGTGATGGCTACACCTTC.

The chain couples TRBV30 to TRBJ1-1; D unresolved. There are 12 residues in the CDR3. V gave up 4 bases and J gave up 1 base, with 7 bases separating them. Per germline, CDR1 GTSNPN and CDR2 SVGIG (reference sequence). CDR3 amino acids: CAWTHGNTEAFF. The CDR3 DNA follows: TGTGCCTGGACTCACGGGAACACTGAAGCTTTCTTT.

The V gene is TRBV5-5, the J gene TRBJ1-4; tentative D call: TRBD1 (6 bases). The V and J ends lost 4 bases and 2 bases respectively, with 15 bases between them. CDR1 and CDR2 from the germline V gene are SGHKS and YYEKEE (reference sequence). This CDR3 has 16 amino acids. For the CDR3, the DNA is TGTGCCAGCAGCGTGAGACAGGAATTCACTAATGAAAAACTGTTTTTT. Translated, it gives CASSVRQEFTNEKLFF.

The genes are TRBV5-8 and TRBJ2-1; D is possibly TRBD1 (7 bases). The germline V gene encodes CDR1 SGHTS and CDR2 YDEGEE. V gave up 3 bases and J gave up 2 bases, with 12 bases separating them. This CDR3 has 15 amino acids. The CDR3 bases are TGTGCCAGCAGCTCCAGGGGGGCTGCCTACAATGAGCAGTTCTTC. Its translation is CASSSRGAAYNEQFF.